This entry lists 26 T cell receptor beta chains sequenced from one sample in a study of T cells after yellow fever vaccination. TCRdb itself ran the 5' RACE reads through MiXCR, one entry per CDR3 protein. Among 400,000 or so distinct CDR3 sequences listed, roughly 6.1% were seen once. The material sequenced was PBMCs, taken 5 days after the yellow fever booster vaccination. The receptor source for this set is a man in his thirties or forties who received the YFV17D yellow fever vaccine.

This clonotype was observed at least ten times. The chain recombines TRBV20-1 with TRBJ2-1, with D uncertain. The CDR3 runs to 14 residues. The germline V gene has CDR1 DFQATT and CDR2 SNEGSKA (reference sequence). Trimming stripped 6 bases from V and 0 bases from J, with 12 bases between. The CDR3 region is CSAMTPSSYNEQFF. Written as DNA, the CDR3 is TGCAGTGCGATGACTCCTAGCTCCTACAATGAGCAGTTCTTC.

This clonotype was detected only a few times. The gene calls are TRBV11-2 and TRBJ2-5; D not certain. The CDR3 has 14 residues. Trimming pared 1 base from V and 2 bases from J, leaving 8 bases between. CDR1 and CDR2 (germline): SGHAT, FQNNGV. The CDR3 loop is CASSLAHEQETQYF. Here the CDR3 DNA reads TGTGCCAGCAGCTTAGCTCACGAACAAGAGACCCAGTACTTC.

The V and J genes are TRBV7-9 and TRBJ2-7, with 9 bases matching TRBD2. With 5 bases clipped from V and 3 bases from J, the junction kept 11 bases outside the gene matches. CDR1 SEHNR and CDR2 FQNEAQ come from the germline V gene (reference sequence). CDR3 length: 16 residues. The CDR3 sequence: CASSPSPTSGNYEQYF. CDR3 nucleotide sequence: TGTGCCAGCAGCCCTTCTCCGACTAGCGGAAACTACGAGCAGTACTTC.

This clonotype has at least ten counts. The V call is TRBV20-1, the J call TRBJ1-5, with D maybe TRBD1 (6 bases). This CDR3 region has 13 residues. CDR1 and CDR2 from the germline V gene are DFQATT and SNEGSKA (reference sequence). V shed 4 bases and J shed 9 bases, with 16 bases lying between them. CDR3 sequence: CSAKGQSLGPQHF. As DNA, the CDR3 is TGCAGTGCTAAAGGACAGTCTTTGGGGCCCCAGCATTTT.

CDR3 DNA: TGTGCCAGCAGTGTGCAGGGGGCCAAAAACATTCAGTACTTC. This encodes CASSVQGAKNIQYF. This sequence joins TRBV2 and TRBJ2-4; possibly TRBD1 for D (6 bases). The CDR3 runs to 14 residues. Trimming left V 4 bases short and J 1 base short, with 8 bases between. CDR1 and CDR2 from the germline V gene are SNHLY and FYNNEI.

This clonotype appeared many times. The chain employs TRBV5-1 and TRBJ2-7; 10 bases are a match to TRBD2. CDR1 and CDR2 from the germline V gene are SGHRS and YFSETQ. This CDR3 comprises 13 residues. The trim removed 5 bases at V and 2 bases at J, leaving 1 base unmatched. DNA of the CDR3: TGCGCCAGCAGTACTAGCGGGGCCTACGAGCAGTACTTC. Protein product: CASSTSGAYEQYF. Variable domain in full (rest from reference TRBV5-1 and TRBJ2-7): KAGVTQTPRYLIKTRGQQVTLSCSPISGHRSVSWYQQTPGQGLQFLFEYFSETQRNKGNFPGRFSGRQFSNSRSEMNVSTLELGDSALYLCASSTSGAYEQYFGPGTRLTVT.

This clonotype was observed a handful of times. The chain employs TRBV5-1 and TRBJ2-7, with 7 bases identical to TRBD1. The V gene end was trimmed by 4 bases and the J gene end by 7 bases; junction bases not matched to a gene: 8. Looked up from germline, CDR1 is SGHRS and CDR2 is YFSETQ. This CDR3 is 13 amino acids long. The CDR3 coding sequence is TGCGCCAGCAGCGCTAACAGGGGAGTGGAGCAGTACTTC. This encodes CASSANRGVEQYF.

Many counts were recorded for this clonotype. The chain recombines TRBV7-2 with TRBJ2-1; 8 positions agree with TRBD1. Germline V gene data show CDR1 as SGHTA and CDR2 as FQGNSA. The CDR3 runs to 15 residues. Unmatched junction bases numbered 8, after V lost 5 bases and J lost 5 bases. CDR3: CASSPGQGGHNEQFF. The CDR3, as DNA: TGTGCCAGCAGCCCAGGACAGGGTGGCCACAATGAGCAGTTCTTC.

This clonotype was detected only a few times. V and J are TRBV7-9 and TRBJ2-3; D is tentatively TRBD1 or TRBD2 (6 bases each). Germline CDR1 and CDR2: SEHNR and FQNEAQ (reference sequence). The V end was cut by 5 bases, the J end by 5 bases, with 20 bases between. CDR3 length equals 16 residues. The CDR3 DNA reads TGTGCCAGCAGCACCCCTAGGAGGGGGTTCGGAGATACGCAGTATTTT. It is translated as CASSTPRRGFGDTQYF.

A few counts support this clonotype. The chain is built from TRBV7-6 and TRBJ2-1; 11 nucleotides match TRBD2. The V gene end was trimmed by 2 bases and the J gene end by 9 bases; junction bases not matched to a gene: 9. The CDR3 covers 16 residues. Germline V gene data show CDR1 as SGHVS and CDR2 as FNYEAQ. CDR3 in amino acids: CASSLPTTSGSGEQFF. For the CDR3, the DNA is TGTGCCAGCAGCTTACCCACTACTAGCGGGAGTGGTGAGCAGTTCTTC.

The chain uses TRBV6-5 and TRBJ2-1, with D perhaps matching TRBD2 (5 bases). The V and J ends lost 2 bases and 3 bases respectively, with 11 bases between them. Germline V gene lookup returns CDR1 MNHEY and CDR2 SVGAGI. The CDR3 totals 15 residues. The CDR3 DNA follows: TGTGCCAGCAGTTACACGGGATCGGGCTACAATGAGCAGTTCTTC. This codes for CASSYTGSGYNEQFF.

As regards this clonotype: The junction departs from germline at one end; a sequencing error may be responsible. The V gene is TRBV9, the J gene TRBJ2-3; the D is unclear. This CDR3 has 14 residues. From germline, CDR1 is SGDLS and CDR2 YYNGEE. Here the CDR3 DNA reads TGTGCCAGCAGCACCCGGACGGGCACGGATACGCAGTATTTT. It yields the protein CASSTRTGTDTQYF.

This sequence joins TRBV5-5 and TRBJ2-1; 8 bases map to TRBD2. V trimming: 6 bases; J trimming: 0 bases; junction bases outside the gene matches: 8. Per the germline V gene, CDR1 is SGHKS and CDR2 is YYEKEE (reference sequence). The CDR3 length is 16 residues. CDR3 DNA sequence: TGTGCCAGCACCGGGAGGGACACCTTCTCCTACAATGAGCAGTTCTTC. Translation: CASTGRDTFSYNEQFF.

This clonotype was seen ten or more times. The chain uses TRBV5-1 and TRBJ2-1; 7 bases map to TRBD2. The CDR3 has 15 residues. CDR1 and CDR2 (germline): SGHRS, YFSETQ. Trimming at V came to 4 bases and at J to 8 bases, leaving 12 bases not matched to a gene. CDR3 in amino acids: CASSPYPGGMDEQFF. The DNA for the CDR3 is TGCGCCAGCAGCCCGTATCCGGGAGGTATGGATGAGCAGTTCTTC. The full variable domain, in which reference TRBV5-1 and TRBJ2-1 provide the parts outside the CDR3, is KAGVTQTPRYLIKTRGQQVTLSCSPISGHRSVSWYQQTPGQGLQFLFEYFSETQRNKGNFPGRFSGRQFSNSRSEMNVSTLELGDSALYLCASSPYPGGMDEQFFGPGTRLTVL.

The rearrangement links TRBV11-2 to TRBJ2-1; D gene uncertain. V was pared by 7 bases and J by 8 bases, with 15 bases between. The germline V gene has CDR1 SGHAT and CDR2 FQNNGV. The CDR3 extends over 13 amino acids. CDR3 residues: CASKTESRDEQFF. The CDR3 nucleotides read TGTGCCAGCAAGACTGAATCTAGGGATGAGCAGTTCTTC.

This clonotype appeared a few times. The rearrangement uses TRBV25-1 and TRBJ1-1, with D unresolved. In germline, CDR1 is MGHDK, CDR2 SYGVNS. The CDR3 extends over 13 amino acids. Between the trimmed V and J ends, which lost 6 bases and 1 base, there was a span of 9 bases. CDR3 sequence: CASRTLGNTEAFF. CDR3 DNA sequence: TGTGCCAGCAGGACACTGGGGAACACTGAAGCTTTCTTT.

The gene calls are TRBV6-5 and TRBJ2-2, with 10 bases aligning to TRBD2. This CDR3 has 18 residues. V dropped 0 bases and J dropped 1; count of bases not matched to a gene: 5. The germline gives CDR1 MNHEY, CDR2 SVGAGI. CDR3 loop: CASSYSLGLAVNTGELFF. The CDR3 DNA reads TGTGCCAGCAGTTACTCGCTAGGACTAGCGGTGAACACCGGGGAGCTGTTTTTT.

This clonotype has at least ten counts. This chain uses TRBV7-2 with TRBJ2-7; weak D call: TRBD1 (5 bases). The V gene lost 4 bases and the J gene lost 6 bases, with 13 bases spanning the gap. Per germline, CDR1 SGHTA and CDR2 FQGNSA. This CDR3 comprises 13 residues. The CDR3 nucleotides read TGTGCCAGCAGCTCAAGAGACAGATCCGAGCAGTACTTC. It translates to CASSSRDRSEQYF.

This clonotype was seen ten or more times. Here the CDR3 reads CSAGDSMNTEAFF. The CDR3 DNA follows: TGCAGTGCCGGAGACAGTATGAACACTGAAGCTTTCTTT. The genes are TRBV20-1 and TRBJ1-1; TRBD1 is a possible D gene (5 bases). This CDR3 has 13 amino acids. CDR1 DFQATT and CDR2 SNEGSKA come from the germline V gene (reference sequence). V was trimmed by 6 bases and J by 0 bases, leaving 11 bases between them.

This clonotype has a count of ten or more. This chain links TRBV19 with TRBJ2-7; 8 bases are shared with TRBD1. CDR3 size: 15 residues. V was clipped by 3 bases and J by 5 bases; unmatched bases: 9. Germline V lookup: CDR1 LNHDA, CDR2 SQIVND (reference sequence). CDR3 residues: CASSIGTGPLNEQYF. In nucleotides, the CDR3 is TGTGCCAGTAGTATTGGGACAGGACCCTTGAACGAGCAGTACTTC.

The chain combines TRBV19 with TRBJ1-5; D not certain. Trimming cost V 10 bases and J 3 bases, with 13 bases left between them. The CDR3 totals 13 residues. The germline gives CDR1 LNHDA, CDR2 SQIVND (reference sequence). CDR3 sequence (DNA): TGTGCCACCTCCTGGCGGGACAATCAGCCCCAGCATTTT. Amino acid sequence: CATSWRDNQPQHF.

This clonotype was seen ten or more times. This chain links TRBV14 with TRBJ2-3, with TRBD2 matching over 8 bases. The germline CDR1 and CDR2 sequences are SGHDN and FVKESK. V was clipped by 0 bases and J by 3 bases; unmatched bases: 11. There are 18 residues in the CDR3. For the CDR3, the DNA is TGTGCCAGCAGCCAAGATCTCCCGTCGCGGGAGGAGACAGATACGCAGTATTTT. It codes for CASSQDLPSREETDTQYF.

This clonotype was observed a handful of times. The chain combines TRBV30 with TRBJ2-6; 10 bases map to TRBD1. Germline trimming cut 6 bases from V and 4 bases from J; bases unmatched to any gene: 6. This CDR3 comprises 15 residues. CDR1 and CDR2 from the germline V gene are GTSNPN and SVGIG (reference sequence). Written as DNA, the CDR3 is TGTGCCTGCGGGACAGGGGCCGCGGGGGCCAACGTCCTGACTTTC. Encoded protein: CACGTGAAGANVLTF.

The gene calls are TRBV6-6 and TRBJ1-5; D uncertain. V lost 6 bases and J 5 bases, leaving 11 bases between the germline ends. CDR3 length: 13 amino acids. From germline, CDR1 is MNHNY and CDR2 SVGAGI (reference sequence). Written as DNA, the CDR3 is TGTGCCAGCAGACAATTCGGGGATCAGCCCCAGCATTTT. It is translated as CASRQFGDQPQHF.

The CDR3 loop reads CASSPGTGGYEQFF. CDR3 DNA: TGTGCCAGCAGTCCCGGGACAGGGGGCTATGAGCAGTTCTTC. This chain joins TRBV7-3 and TRBJ2-1; TRBD1 agrees at 12 bases. V trimming: 6 bases; J trimming: 8 bases; junction bases outside the gene matches: 5. The CDR3 spans 14 residues. Germline CDR1 is SGHTA and CDR2 is FQGTGA.

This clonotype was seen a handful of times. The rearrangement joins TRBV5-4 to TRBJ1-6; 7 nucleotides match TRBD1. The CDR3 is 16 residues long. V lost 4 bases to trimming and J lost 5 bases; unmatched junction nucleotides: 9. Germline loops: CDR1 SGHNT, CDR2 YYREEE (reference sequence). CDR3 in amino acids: CASSPQGKGDNSPLHF. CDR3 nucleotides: TGTGCCAGCAGCCCACAGGGGAAAGGGGATAATTCACCCCTCCACTTT.